This entry lists 13 T cell receptor beta chains sequenced from one sample in a study of blood T cell repertoires in COVID-19. Profiling relied on immunoSEQ multiplex PCR, and the TCRdb table lists in-frame clones only, not all of them. The data show 90,000 to 140,000 clones, with roughly 81% seen just once and 8.5% to 9.5% held by the top ten. The sequenced sample consisted of peripheral blood. The receptors shown here come from a woman aged 70-85 years with acute or convalescent COVID-19.

For the CDR3, the DNA is TGTGCCACCAGTGATTTTAAAGGGGGCATCGAATCCGGGGAGCTGTTTTTT. Residues: CATSDFKGGIESGELFF. V gene TRBV24-1 combines with J gene TRBJ2-2; 7 bases match TRBD1. The CDR3 totals 17 residues. J gave up 6 bases and V 1 base, and 10 bases lay outside the gene matches. Germline-derived CDR1 and CDR2 are KGHDR and SFDVKD.

This clone was observed a handful of times. The chain carries TRBV27 and TRBJ2-2, with TRBD1 identical over 10 bases. Germline V gene data show CDR1 as MNHEY and CDR2 as SMNVEV (reference sequence). CDR3 length equals 15 residues. V gave up 8 bases and J gave up 7 bases; unmatched junction bases: 10. This chain's CDR3 is CASRTGTGVNGELFF. Written as DNA, the CDR3 is TGTGCCAGCCGGACCGGGACAGGGGTGAACGGGGAGCTGTTTTTT.

This clone has a single count. V usage is TRBV6-5 and J usage is TRBJ1-6; 9 nucleotides match TRBD1. This CDR3 has 14 amino acids. V gave up 7 bases and J gave up 5 bases; unmatched junction bases: 3. CDR1 and CDR2 from the germline V gene are MNHEY and SVGAGI. The CDR3 region is CASTRDRDNSPLHF. CDR3 coding DNA: TGTGCCAGCACCCGGGACAGGGATAATTCACCCCTCCACTTT.

This rearrangement joins TRBV12-3 or TRBV12-4 to TRBJ2-3; D possibly corresponds to TRBD2 (5 bases). With 3 bases removed from V and 8 bases from J, the gap between germline ends came to 12 bases. CDR3 length equals 13 residues. The CDR3 protein is CASSFRDLATQYF. The DNA for the CDR3 is TGTGCCAGCAGTTTCAGAGACCTAGCTACGCAGTATTTT.

In DNA form, the CDR3 reads TGTGCCAGCAGTCGGAGGGGCAGCACGACCTACCTCAATCAGCCCCAGCATTTT. Its protein is CASSRRGSTTYLNQPQHF. This sequence joins TRBV27 and TRBJ1-5, with a weak D call TRBD1 (5 bases). CDR1 and CDR2 (germline): MNHEY, SMNVEV (reference sequence). V dropped 5 bases and J dropped 3 bases, with 23 bases sitting between them. The CDR3 loop spans 18 amino acids.

The J gene is TRBJ1-6, the V gene TRBV6-5, with 8 bases identical to TRBD1. CDR1 and CDR2 (germline): MNHEY, SVGAGI. V gave up 10 bases and J gave up 4 bases; unmatched junction bases: 3. This CDR3 has 13 amino acids. DNA for the CDR3: TGTGCCACACGGACAGGGTATAATTCACCCCTCCACTTT. Protein: CATRTGYNSPLHF.

The chain joins TRBV2 to TRBJ1-6, with 7 bases aligning to TRBD1. V lost 4 bases to trimming and J lost 7 bases; unmatched junction nucleotides: 13. Germline values: CDR1 SNHLY, CDR2 FYNNEI. There are 17 residues in the CDR3. CDR3 in DNA: TGTGCCAGCAGTGCCCTGCCCAACCGAGGGGGCAATTCACCCCTCCACTTT. Its protein is CASSALPNRGGNSPLHF.

The chain joins TRBV4-3 to TRBJ2-5, with D possibly TRBD1 on 5 matching bases. The V gene lost 0 bases and the J gene lost 3 bases, with 11 bases spanning the gap. The CDR3 totals 15 residues. Germline V gene data show CDR1 as LGHNA and CDR2 as YSLEER. For the CDR3, the DNA is TGCGCCAGCAGCCAAGATATACCAGGGAAAGAGACCCAGTACTTC. It yields the protein CASSQDIPGKETQYF.

This chain joins TRBV7-3 and TRBJ2-3; TRBD2 agrees at 10 bases. J was trimmed by 0 bases and V by 3 bases; bases with no gene match: 9. The CDR3 is 18 amino acids. The germline V gene encodes CDR1 SGHTA and CDR2 FQGTGA. Here the CDR3 DNA reads TGTGCCAGCAGCTTGTTTCCTAGCGGGAGAGGAAGCACAGATACGCAGTATTTT. This codes for CASSLFPSGRGSTDTQYF.

J is TRBJ2-5 and V is TRBV7-2, with D uncertain. This CDR3 comprises 14 residues. Trimming cost V 3 bases and J 1 base, with 9 bases left between them. Germline V gene lookup returns CDR1 SGHTA and CDR2 FQGNSA. The CDR3 sequence is CASSFWQAQETQYF. The CDR3 DNA reads TGTGCCAGCAGCTTTTGGCAGGCCCAAGAGACCCAGTACTTC.

The gene calls are TRBV2 and TRBJ1-1; D is unresolved. Germline loops: CDR1 SNHLY, CDR2 FYNNEI. V lost 3 bases and J lost 4, with 12 bases in between. The CDR3 is made up of 14 amino acids. The CDR3 reads CASSEQASSTEAFF. DNA for the CDR3: TGTGCCAGCAGTGAGCAAGCCTCCTCCACTGAAGCTTTCTTT.

In this sample, this clone turned up once. J is TRBJ1-2 and V is TRBV30, with D possibly being TRBD1 (6 bases). CDR3 size: 14 residues. The germline gives CDR1 GTSNPN, CDR2 SVGIG (reference sequence). With 0 bases removed from V and 2 bases from J, the gap between germline ends came to 10 bases. In nucleotides, the CDR3 is TGTGCCTGGAGTGTAGGGGGAGAGAACTATGGCTACACCTTC. Its translation: CAWSVGGENYGYTF.

The rearrangement joins TRBV6-6 to TRBJ1-4; D might be TRBD1 (5 bases). The CDR3 is 16 residues long. Germline lookup yields CDR1 MNHNY and CDR2 SVGAGI (reference sequence). Trimming stripped 2 bases from V and 4 bases from J, with 14 bases between. For the CDR3, the DNA is TGTGCCAGCAGTTACGCGATCGGCAGGGTTAATGAAAAACTGTTTTTT. Protein product: CASSYAIGRVNEKLFF.